This T cell receptor (beta chain) originates from a study of control samples from healthy donors and cancer patients (dated by TCRdb to 2020 to 2022). The library relied on the immunoSEQ multiplex PCR assay. Not all clones reach the TCRdb copy of this immuneACCESS table, which keeps in-frame sequences only. Checked studies attribute under half of the gap to unresolved V genes and leave the rest unexplained. The sample contains 75,000 to 90,000 clones, roughly 90% of them found a single time. The ten biggest clones cover approximately 9.8% of the sample. As concerns this clone: Its antigen is currently not known. No qualities accompany the bases; no much larger clone lies one base away.

Trimming takes 3 bases from V and 0 bases from J, and the germline ends sit 11 bases apart. Sequences SGHTA (CDR1) and FQGNSA (CDR2) are obtained from the germline V gene. There are 15 amino acids in the CDR3, from cysteine to phenylalanine inclusive. The entry retains the CDR3 DNA only, 45 bases that are in frame from base 1. Sequencing used PBMCs. The sequence derives from a woman aged 50 to 60 with colorectal cancer. The chain joins TRBV7-2 to TRBJ1-2, with the D segment identity uncertain. The bases read TGTGCCAGCAGCTTGTCCGGGGTTGCTAACTATGGCTACACCTTC. Its coded protein is CASSLSGVANYGYTF. Joined to the reference TRBV7-2 and TRBJ1-2 proteins, this CDR3 gives the full variable domain: GAGVSQSPSNKVTEKGKDVELRCDPISGHTALYWYRQSLGQGLEFLIYFQGNSAPDKSGLPSDRFSAERTGGSVSTLTIQRTQQEDSAVYLCASSLSGVANYGYTFGSGTRLTVV.